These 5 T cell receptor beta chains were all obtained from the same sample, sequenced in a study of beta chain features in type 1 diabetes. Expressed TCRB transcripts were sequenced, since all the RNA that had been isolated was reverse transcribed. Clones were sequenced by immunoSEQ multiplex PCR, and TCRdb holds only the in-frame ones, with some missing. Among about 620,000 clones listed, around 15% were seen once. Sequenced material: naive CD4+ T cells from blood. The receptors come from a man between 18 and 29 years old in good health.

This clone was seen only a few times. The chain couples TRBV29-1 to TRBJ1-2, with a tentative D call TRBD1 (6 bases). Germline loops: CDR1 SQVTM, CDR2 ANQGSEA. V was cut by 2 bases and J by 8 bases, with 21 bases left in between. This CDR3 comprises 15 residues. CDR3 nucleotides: TGCAGCGTTGAAACTAAAAGAGGGGGGGCCGGAGGCTACACCTTC. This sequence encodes CSVETKRGGAGGYTF.

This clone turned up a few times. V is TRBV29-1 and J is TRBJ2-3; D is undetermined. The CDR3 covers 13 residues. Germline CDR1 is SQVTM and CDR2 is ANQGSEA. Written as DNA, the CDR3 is TGCAGTGACCTGTCCGGAAGTACAGATACGCAGTATTTT. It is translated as CSDLSGSTDTQYF.

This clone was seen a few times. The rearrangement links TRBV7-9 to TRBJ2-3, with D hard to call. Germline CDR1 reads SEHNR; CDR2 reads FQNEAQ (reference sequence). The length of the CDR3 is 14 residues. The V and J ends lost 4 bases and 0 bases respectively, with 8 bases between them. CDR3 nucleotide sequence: TGTGCCAGCAGCTCGGGTGGGAGCACAGATACGCAGTATTTT. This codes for CASSSGGSTDTQYF.

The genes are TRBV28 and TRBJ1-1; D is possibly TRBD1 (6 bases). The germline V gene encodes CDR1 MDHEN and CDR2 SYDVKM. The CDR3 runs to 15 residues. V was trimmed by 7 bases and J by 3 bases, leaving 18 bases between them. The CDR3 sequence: CASTQAGVGYTEAFF. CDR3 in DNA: TGTGCCAGCACCCAAGCAGGGGTCGGATACACTGAAGCTTTCTTT.

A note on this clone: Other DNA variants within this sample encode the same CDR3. Here the CDR3 reads CSAKDYEQYF. CDR3 bases: TGCAGTGCCAAGGACTACGAGCAGTACTTC. This chain connects TRBV20-1 to TRBJ2-7; D unclear. Germline V gene data show CDR1 as DFQATT and CDR2 as SNEGSKA (reference sequence). The ends were cut back, 6 bases at V and 3 bases at J, with 6 bases in the middle. The CDR3 is made up of 10 amino acids.